Listed here are 14 T cell receptor beta chains from one sample, sequenced in a study of T cells in Graves' hyperthyroidism and ophthalmopathy. RNA transcripts served as the template for amplifying TCR beta CDR3 regions. Initially, a first-round RT-PCR of the TCR CDR3 employed the HTBI primer set. TCRdb re-derived calls from the multiplex PCR reads in MiXCR, one entry per CDR3 protein. Here the sample spans more than 500,000 distinct CDR3 sequences, 15% to 20% being singletons. Source material: blood. The receptors were gathered from a woman under 40 with Graves' ophthalmopathy.

The genes are TRBV9 and TRBJ2-3; 12 nucleotides agree with TRBD2. The ends lost 4 bases at V and 7 bases at J; junction bases unmatched: 16. Germline-derived CDR1 and CDR2 are SGDLS and YYNGEE. The CDR3 is 18 amino acids. The CDR3 nucleotides read TGTGCCAGCAGCCTATCGACTAGCGGGAGATCGGGGGGGAATACGCAGTATTTT. Amino acids: CASSLSTSGRSGGNTQYF. Combining the CDR3 with reference TRBV9 and TRBJ2-3 gives the whole variable domain DSGVTQTPKHLITATGQRVTLRCSPRSGDLSVYWYQQSLDQGLQFLIQYYNGEERAKGNILERFSAQQFPDLHSELNLSSLELGDSALYFCASSLSTSGRSGGNTQYFGPGTRLTVL.

This clonotype was counted between two and nine times. This chain links TRBV24-1 with TRBJ2-5, with D possibly being TRBD1 or TRBD2 (5 bases each). CDR1 KGHDR and CDR2 SFDVKD come from the germline V gene. This CDR3 comprises 17 residues. V was shortened by 0 bases and J by 3 bases, with 16 bases between the two germline ends. CDR3 nucleotide sequence: TGTGCCACCAGTGATTTGCGGGAAGGGGATATTGAAGAGACCCAGTACTTC. This translates into CATSDLREGDIEETQYF.

This clonotype has at least ten counts. The chain carries TRBV6-2 or TRBV6-3 and TRBJ1-5; 7 bases are a match to TRBD1. This CDR3 comprises 14 residues. With 6 bases clipped from V and 4 bases from J, the junction kept 6 bases outside the gene matches. Germline CDR1 MNHEY, CDR2 SVGEGT. CDR3 nucleotide sequence: TGTGCCAGCAGCAACGACAGGGTTAATCAGCCCCAGCATTTT. It codes for CASSNDRVNQPQHF.

Many counts were recorded for this clonotype. The chain couples TRBV7-2 to TRBJ2-1; 11 nucleotides line up with TRBD2. The V gene's germline CDR1 is SGHTA and CDR2 FQGNSA. The CDR3 extends over 16 amino acids. J was trimmed by 2 bases and V by 1 base; bases with no gene match: 1. CDR3 amino acids: CASSLVAGGTYNEQFF. CDR3 nucleotide sequence: TGTGCCAGCAGCTTAGTAGCGGGAGGGACCTACAATGAGCAGTTCTTC.

At least ten counts were recorded for this clonotype. The chain links TRBV11-3 to TRBJ2-1; maybe TRBD2 (5 bases). Per germline, CDR1 SGHNT and CDR2 YENEEA. The CDR3 loop spans 15 amino acids. The V end was cut by 3 bases, the J end by 9 bases, with 18 bases between. The CDR3 DNA reads as TGTGCCAGCAGCTTCAGACAAGCCCGGGGTGGTGAGCAGTTCTTC. It yields the protein CASSFRQARGGEQFF.

Ten or more counts support this clonotype. The chain combines TRBV24-1 with TRBJ2-1, with 11 bases that match TRBD2. Germline-derived CDR1 and CDR2 are KGHDR and SFDVKD. This CDR3 has 16 residues. With V trimmed by 4 bases and J by 6 bases, 7 bases remained unmatched. This chain's CDR3 is CATSDPLAGAVNEQFF. The CDR3 DNA reads as TGTGCCACCAGTGACCCACTAGCGGGAGCCGTCAATGAGCAGTTCTTC.

This clonotype was seen only a few times. The gene calls are TRBV10-2 and TRBJ2-1; 10 bases map to TRBD2. The CDR3 loop spans 16 amino acids. Trimming at V came to 0 bases and at J to 8 bases, leaving 7 bases not matched to a gene. The germline CDR1 and CDR2 sequences are WSHSY and SAAADI. The CDR3 nucleotides are TGCGCCAGCAGTGAGTCCAGCGGGAGGGTTTCGGATGAGCAGTTCTTC. This gives the protein CASSESSGRVSDEQFF.

This clonotype was recorded at least ten times. This rearrangement joins TRBV11-2 to TRBJ2-3; 7 nucleotides agree with TRBD2. Unmatched junction bases numbered 15, after V lost 6 bases and J lost 0 bases. The CDR3 is made up of 18 amino acids. Germline values: CDR1 SGHAT, CDR2 FQNNGV. The CDR3 protein is CASRYPGGGASSTDTQYF. CDR3 sequence (DNA): TGTGCCAGCAGATATCCCGGGGGAGGGGCCTCTAGCACAGATACGCAGTATTTT. Supplemented by reference TRBV11-2 and TRBJ2-3, the full variable domain reads EAGVAQSPRYKIIEKRQSVAFWCNPISGHATLYWYQQILGQGPKLLIQFQNNGVVDDSQLPKDRFSAERLKGVDSTLKIQPAKLEDSAVYLCASRYPGGGASSTDTQYFGPGTRLTVL.

The chain combines TRBV5-4 with TRBJ2-1; D is ambiguous. The CDR3 has 12 amino acids. V dropped 10 bases and J dropped 4 bases, with 12 bases sitting between them. Per the germline V gene, CDR1 is SGHNT and CDR2 is YYREEE (reference sequence). CDR3 amino acids: CASGDDYNEQFF. The CDR3 DNA is TGTGCCTCTGGAGACGATTACAATGAGCAGTTCTTC. The variable domain in full, with the rest retrieved from reference TRBV5-4 and TRBJ2-1, is ETGVTQSPTHLIKTRGQQVTLRCSSQSGHNTVSWYQQALGQGPQFIFQYYREEENGRGNFPPRFSGLQFPNYSSELNVNALELDDSALYLCASGDDYNEQFFGPGTRLTVL.

This clonotype has at least ten counts. This chain links TRBV12-3 or TRBV12-4 with TRBJ1-5, with a weak D call TRBD1 (6 bases). Trimming pared 8 bases from V and 6 bases from J, leaving 17 bases between. This CDR3 region has 14 residues. CDR3 sequence: CASSRGPGGQPQHF. The CDR3 region has the DNA TGTGCCAGCTCACGGGGGCCGGGAGGTCAGCCCCAGCATTTT.

The chain is built from TRBV5-5 and TRBJ2-7; 9 bases map to TRBD1. CDR3 size: 15 residues. With V trimmed by 4 bases and J by 3 bases, 8 bases remained unmatched. Germline assignment: CDR1 SGHKS and CDR2 YYEKEE (reference sequence). CDR3 DNA sequence: TGTGCCAGCAGCCAACCGGGACAGGGTTACTACGAGCAGTACTTC. This encodes CASSQPGQGYYEQYF.

This clonotype was seen a handful of times. The CDR3 sequence: CASSRGVNQETQYF. Written as DNA, the CDR3 is TGTGCCAGCAGCCGGGGGGTGAACCAAGAGACCCAGTACTTC. The chain couples TRBV7-3 to TRBJ2-5; 7 bases are shared with TRBD2. Trimming cost V 5 bases and J 0 bases; bases outside gene matches: 3. The CDR3 spans 14 residues. The germline V gene has CDR1 SGHTA and CDR2 FQGTGA.

This clonotype was picked up many times. This chain joins TRBV6-6 and TRBJ2-5; D ambiguous. The V end was cut by 1 base, the J end by 5 bases, with 8 bases between. This CDR3 contains 13 residues. The germline CDR1 and CDR2 sequences are MNHNY and SVGAGI (reference sequence). The DNA for the CDR3 is TGTGCCAGCAGTTACTACTCGACTGAGACCCAGTACTTC. Its protein is CASSYYSTETQYF.

This clonotype was detected ten times or more. The chain has TRBV28 and TRBJ1-2; a possible D gene is TRBD1 (6 bases). The V end was cut by 5 bases, the J end by 8 bases, with 18 bases between. The length of the CDR3 is 14 residues. Germline CDR1 MDHEN, CDR2 SYDVKM. The CDR3 reads CASSAEGGSWGYTF. As DNA, the CDR3 is TGTGCCAGCAGTGCAGAGGGGGGCTCTTGGGGCTACACCTTC.